This passage covers 2 T cell receptor beta chains from one sample sequenced in a study of OX40 agonist ivuxolimab in advanced cancers. Sequencing used immunoSEQ multiplex PCR; TCRdb keeps in-frame clones, though not all of them. This repertoire shows 35,000 to 45,000 clones, about four fifths found once; its top ten account for over 7.5%. The source material was CD4+ or CD8+ T cells sorted from blood, sampled in a trial of the OX40 agonist ivuxolimab. These receptors were collected from an adult with an advanced solid tumor such as melanoma, head and neck, liver or kidney cancer.

This chain uses TRBV19 with TRBJ2-7, with 12 nucleotides matching TRBD2. CDR3 length equals 17 residues. Germline V gene sequence: CDR1 LNHDA, CDR2 SQIVND (reference sequence). The V and J ends lost 6 bases and 0 bases, in that order; junction bases with no gene match: 9. CDR3 in amino acids: CASSVTSGGSSSYEQYF. DNA of the CDR3: TGTGCCAGTAGCGTCACTAGCGGGGGGTCAAGCTCCTACGAGCAGTACTTC.

Details on this clone: This CDR3 is also generated by other DNA sequences in the sample. This rearrangement joins TRBV18 to TRBJ1-5, with 8 bases that match TRBD1. V shed 6 bases, J shed 0 bases, and the junction held 4 bases outside the gene matches. CDR1 and CDR2 from the germline V gene are KGHSH and LQKENI. This CDR3 spans 15 amino acids. CDR3 sequence (DNA): TGTGCCAGCTCGCCGGACAGGGTTAGCAATCAGCCCCAGCATTTT. Residues: CASSPDRVSNQPQHF.